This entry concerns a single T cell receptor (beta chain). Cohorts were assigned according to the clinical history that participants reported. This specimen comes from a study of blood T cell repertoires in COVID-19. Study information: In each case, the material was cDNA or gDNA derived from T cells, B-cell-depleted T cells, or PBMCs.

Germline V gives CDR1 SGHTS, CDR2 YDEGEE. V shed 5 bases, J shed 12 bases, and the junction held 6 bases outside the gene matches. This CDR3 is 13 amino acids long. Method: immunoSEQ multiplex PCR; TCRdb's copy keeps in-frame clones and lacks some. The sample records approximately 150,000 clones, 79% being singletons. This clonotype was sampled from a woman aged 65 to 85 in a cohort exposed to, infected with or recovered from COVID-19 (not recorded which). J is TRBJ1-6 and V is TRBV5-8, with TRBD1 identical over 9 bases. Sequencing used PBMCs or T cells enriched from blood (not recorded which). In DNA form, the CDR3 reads TGTGCCAGCAGTACCGGGACAGGGCGACCCCTCCACTTT. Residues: CASSTGTGRPLHF.